One and the same sample provided the 21 T cell receptor beta chains below, sequenced in a study of beta chain features in type 1 diabetes. Study-level points and caveats: Type 1 diabetes patients showed a moderate but significant shortening of TCRB CDR3s in all four CD4+ subsets.

Expressed TCRB transcripts were sequenced after all isolated RNA was converted to cDNA. Assay used: immunoSEQ multiplex PCR; TCRdb lists only in-frame clones, some missing. The sample has some 350,000 clones; over 8.5% are singletons. These receptors' antigens are unknown. Sequencing was carried out using central memory CD4+ T cells from blood. These TCRs come from a man aged 30 to 39 with type 1 diabetes.

This clone was counted many times. V is TRBV30 and J is TRBJ1-5, with 8 bases fitting TRBD1. The CDR3 loop spans 18 amino acids. Per germline, CDR1 GTSNPN and CDR2 SVGIG (reference sequence). The trim removed 2 bases at V and 1 base at J, leaving 13 bases unmatched. CDR3 protein: CAWSRAQGARGSNQPQHF. The CDR3 DNA is TGTGCCTGGAGTAGAGCGCAGGGGGCGCGGGGGAGCAATCAGCCCCAGCATTTT.

This clone was seen many times. The V call is TRBV7-2, the J call TRBJ2-3; maybe TRBD2 (6 bases). V was trimmed by 5 bases and J by 0 bases, leaving 15 bases between them. Germline loops: CDR1 SGHTA, CDR2 FQGNSA. The CDR3 extends over 16 amino acids. CDR3 region: CASSRREISSTDTQYF. The CDR3 nucleotides read TGTGCCAGCAGCAGGCGGGAAATATCTAGCACAGATACGCAGTATTTT.

The CDR3 coding sequence is TGTGCCAGCAGTCCGAGGACAGGGAAGGGACAAGAGACCCAGTACTTC. It encodes CASSPRTGKGQETQYF. The rearrangement uses TRBV25-1 and TRBJ2-5; 8 nucleotides align to TRBD1. The CDR3 extends over 16 amino acids. Looked up from germline, CDR1 is MGHDK and CDR2 is SYGVNS. With V trimmed by 5 bases and J by 2 bases, 10 bases remained unmatched.

This clone was counted only a few times. The rearrangement links TRBV9 to TRBJ2-7, with 8 bases that match TRBD1. The CDR3 consists of 14 residues. Per the germline V gene, CDR1 is SGDLS and CDR2 is YYNGEE. J lost 2 bases, V lost 3 bases, and 4 bases had no gene match. CDR3 sequence (DNA): TGTGCCAGCAGCGCCGGACAGGGCCCCTACGAGCAGTACTTC. It translates to CASSAGQGPYEQYF. Full variable domain (remainder filled in from reference TRBV9 and TRBJ2-7): DSGVTQTPKHLITATGQRVTLRCSPRSGDLSVYWYQQSLDQGLQFLIQYYNGEERAKGNILERFSAQQFPDLHSELNLSSLELGDSALYFCASSAGQGPYEQYFGPGTRLTVT.

In this sample, this clone turned up a few times. The chain employs TRBV4-3 and TRBJ2-1, with 12 bases matching TRBD2. Per germline, CDR1 LGHNA and CDR2 YSLEER. The CDR3 has 17 residues. The V and J ends lost 0 bases and 7 bases, in that order; junction bases with no gene match: 7. The CDR3 nucleotides are TGCGCCAGCAGCCAAGACCTAGCGGGAGGGCCGAGAAATGAGCAGTTCTTC. Translation: CASSQDLAGGPRNEQFF.

This chain connects TRBV28 to TRBJ1-1; D gene uncertain. The CDR3 runs to 14 residues. Deletions cut 3 bases from V and 2 bases from J, with 10 bases between. Germline lookup yields CDR1 MDHEN and CDR2 SYDVKM. The CDR3 loop is CASSLPPANTEAFF. The CDR3 coding sequence is TGTGCCAGCAGTTTGCCCCCAGCAAACACTGAAGCTTTCTTT.

The chain recombines TRBV11-3 with TRBJ2-1, with D tentatively TRBD2 (6 bases). V was pared by 2 bases and J by 6 bases, with 14 bases between. Germline CDR1 and CDR2: SGHNT and YENEEA. The CDR3 has 15 amino acids. The CDR3 DNA sequence: TGTGCCAGCAGCTTACTAGCGCTAGTCTCCAATGAGCAGTTCTTC. Translated, it gives CASSLLALVSNEQFF.

The V call is TRBV9, the J call TRBJ1-1; no firm D call. Germline V gives CDR1 SGDLS, CDR2 YYNGEE. The V gene lost 0 bases and the J gene lost 2 bases, with 8 bases spanning the gap. This CDR3 has 14 amino acids. The CDR3 region has the DNA TGTGCCAGCAGCGTAGATGTGGGAAACACTGAAGCTTTCTTT. Translated, it gives CASSVDVGNTEAFF.

The rearrangement uses TRBV11-2 and TRBJ1-2; no firm D call. The CDR3 has 15 amino acids. The V end lost 4 bases, the J end lost 0 bases, and 12 bases lay between the germline ends. Germline V CDR1 and CDR2: SGHAT, FQNNGV. CDR3 sequence (DNA): TGTGCCAGCAGCTCCGTTCGGGGTCCTAACTATGGCTACACCTTC. Residues: CASSSVRGPNYGYTF.

This clone was seen ten or more times. The chain carries TRBV18 and TRBJ2-1, with no clear D. The V and J ends lost 3 bases and 8 bases respectively, with 11 bases between them. Germline lookup yields CDR1 KGHSH and CDR2 LQKENI. CDR3 length equals 13 residues. The DNA of the CDR3 is TGTGCCAGCTCACCGAAACTGTTCGATGAGCAGTTCTTC. Its translation: CASSPKLFDEQFF.

This clone was observed a few times. The DNA for the CDR3 is TGTGCCAGCACCGAGCGGGACTCGGTTTCCAATGAGCAGTTCTTC. Residues: CASTERDSVSNEQFF. The genes are TRBV6-6 and TRBJ2-1, with 7 bases identical to TRBD2. J gave up 6 bases and V 7 bases, and 12 bases lay outside the gene matches. Germline CDR1 reads MNHNY; CDR2 reads SVGAGI (reference sequence). CDR3 length: 15 residues.

The gene calls are TRBV11-2 and TRBJ1-5; 7 bases match TRBD1. Germline V gives CDR1 SGHAT, CDR2 FQNNGV. Germline trimming cut 5 bases from V and 5 bases from J; bases unmatched to any gene: 9. CDR3 length: 15 residues. CDR3 in amino acids: CASSPQTGRDQPQHF. CDR3 DNA sequence: TGTGCCAGCAGCCCCCAGACAGGGAGGGATCAGCCCCAGCATTTT.

The V call is TRBV27, the J call TRBJ2-3, with 8 bases lining up with TRBD2. This CDR3 spans 15 amino acids. Germline-derived CDR1 and CDR2 are MNHEY and SMNVEV (reference sequence). V lost 2 bases, J lost 2 bases, and 3 bases stayed unmatched. The CDR3 is CASSLQAGDTDTQYF. The CDR3 coding sequence is TGTGCCAGCAGTTTACAAGCGGGAGACACAGATACGCAGTATTTT.

The V and J genes are TRBV5-4 and TRBJ1-1; D is possibly TRBD1 (5 bases). The CDR3 is 15 residues long. V was clipped by 2 bases and J by 4 bases, with 15 bases between them. The V gene's germline CDR1 is SGHNT and CDR2 YYREEE (reference sequence). The CDR3 loop is CASSFEKGTSTEAFF. In nucleotides, the CDR3 is TGTGCCAGCAGCTTTGAAAAGGGGACGAGCACTGAAGCTTTCTTT.

The V gene is TRBV9, the J gene TRBJ2-7, with 12 bases aligning to TRBD2. The V gene end was trimmed by 0 bases and the J gene end by 6 bases; junction bases not matched to a gene: 7. Germline CDR1 is SGDLS and CDR2 is YYNGEE. The CDR3 contains 16 residues. CDR3 loop: CASSVATRGLAGEQYF. In DNA form, the CDR3 reads TGTGCCAGCAGCGTAGCTACGAGGGGACTAGCGGGCGAGCAGTACTTC.

CDR3 coding DNA: TGTGCCAGCAGTTTTTTGGGTGGGGCCCAGTACTTC. Translation: CASSFLGGAQYF. The genes are TRBV27 and TRBJ2-5; D gene unclear. Germline-derived CDR1 and CDR2 are MNHEY and SMNVEV (reference sequence). The CDR3 extends over 12 amino acids. The V end was cut by 3 bases, the J end by 9 bases, with 11 bases between.

The sample holds many counts of this clone. This sample includes further DNA sequences coding for the same CDR3. This chain connects TRBV28 to TRBJ2-5, with a weak D call TRBD2 (6 bases). The CDR3 runs 12 residues. Trimming cost V 5 bases and J 2 bases, with 6 bases left between them. Looked up from germline, CDR1 is MDHEN and CDR2 is SYDVKM. The CDR3 loop reads CASSRGQETQYF. The CDR3 DNA sequence: TGTGCCAGCAGTCGGGGGCAAGAGACCCAGTACTTC.

This clone was observed a handful of times. The gene calls are TRBV27 and TRBJ2-3; perhaps TRBD2 as D (5 bases). Trimming left V 2 bases short and J 11 bases short, with 14 bases between. The CDR3 is 13 residues long. CDR1 MNHEY and CDR2 SMNVEV come from the germline V gene (reference sequence). The CDR3 spells CASSLRGLSEQYF. The CDR3 DNA sequence: TGTGCCAGCAGTTTACGCGGACTGTCAGAGCAGTATTTT.

The sample holds many counts of this clone. This same CDR3 is encoded by further DNA sequences in the sample. The chain uses TRBV2 and TRBJ1-1; tentative D call: TRBD1 (5 bases). CDR1 and CDR2 from the germline V gene are SNHLY and FYNNEI. CDR3 size: 13 residues. Trimming removed 4 bases at V and 2 bases at J, with 8 bases between. The CDR3 spells CASSGQGNTEAFF. In nucleotides, the CDR3 is TGTGCCAGCAGTGGGCAGGGTAACACTGAAGCTTTCTTT.

V usage is TRBV5-1 and J usage is TRBJ2-7; D possibly corresponds to TRBD1 (6 bases). V was clipped by 6 bases and J by 3 bases, with 10 bases between them. The CDR3 totals 12 residues. Germline V gene sequence: CDR1 SGHRS, CDR2 YFSETQ. The CDR3 DNA reads TGCGCCAGCACCGGGACAAACTACGAGCAGTACTTC. This codes for CASTGTNYEQYF. Based on the CDR3 plus reference TRBV5-1 and TRBJ2-7, the full variable domain is KAGVTQTPRYLIKTRGQQVTLSCSPISGHRSVSWYQQTPGQGLQFLFEYFSETQRNKGNFPGRFSGRQFSNSRSEMNVSTLELGDSALYLCASTGTNYEQYFGPGTRLTVT.

The chain uses TRBV19 and TRBJ2-5, with unresolved D. The CDR3 has 13 residues. Germline CDR1 LNHDA, CDR2 SQIVND (reference sequence). Deletions cut 5 bases from V and 2 bases from J, with 9 bases between. In DNA, the CDR3 is TGTGCCAGTAGTCAAACGACACAAGAGACCCAGTACTTC. Translating it yields CASSQTTQETQYF.